Listed below are T cell receptor beta chains from one sample, sequenced in a study of blood T cell repertoires in COVID-19. Method: immunoSEQ multiplex PCR; TCRdb's copy keeps in-frame clones and lacks some. Here the sample spans around 300,000 clones, 85% to 90% being singletons. The source material was peripheral blood. These receptors all come from a woman in her forties or fifties with active or convalescent COVID-19. CDR3s include the opening cysteine and the closing phenylalanine or tryptophan. The order of the fields is CDR3 DNA, CDR3 protein, J gene, V gene, D gene, clone size. D genes are given only for firm matches. Clone size is not always given. Where it is, it says once, few, many or a class for expanded clones.

TGCGCCAGCAGCCCTGACAGGGCGGCTGGCTACACCTTC	CASSPDRAAGYTF	TRBJ1-2	TRBV10-2	TRBD1	-
TGTGCCAGCAGCTTGTCTAGCGGGAGCTCCTACGAGCAGTACTTC	CASSLSSGSSYEQYF	TRBJ2-7	TRBV5-4	TRBD2	once
TGTGCCAGCAGTTTCCCCCAGTACACTGAAGCTTTCTTT	CASSFPQYTEAFF	TRBJ1-1	TRBV6-6	-	-
TGTGCCAGCAGCTTAGACAGGGGGCAGGATTCACCCCTCCACTTT	CASSLDRGQDSPLHF	TRBJ1-6	TRBV7-3	TRBD1	-
TGTGCCAGCAGCCAAGTTGGACTAGCGGGAGAAGAGACCCAGTACTTC	CASSQVGLAGEETQYF	TRBJ2-5	TRBV4-2	TRBD2	-
TGTGCCAGCAGCACCCCTTTCCTGACAGGGGCATACTACGAGCAGTACTTC	CASSTPFLTGAYYEQYF	TRBJ2-7	TRBV28	TRBD1	-
TGCGCCAGCAGCCGAGGGGGAACCGGGGAGCTGTTTTTT	CASSRGGTGELFF	TRBJ2-2	TRBV5-1	-	-
TGTGCCAGCAGTTTAGGAGCGATCACCGGGGAGCTGTTTTTT	CASSLGAITGELFF	TRBJ2-2	TRBV27	-	-
TGTGCCTGGAGTTTGGGCAGGGGGCGCGGTAATTCACCCCTCCACTTT	CAWSLGRGRGNSPLHF	TRBJ1-6	TRBV30	TRBD1	-
TGTGCCAGCAGTGGTCCGGGACACTACTATGGCTACACCTTC	CASSGPGHYYGYTF	TRBJ1-2	TRBV2	-	-
TGTGCCACCACCCAGGGTGACAGGGGGCTAAACACTGAAGCTTTCTTT	CATTQGDRGLNTEAFF	TRBJ1-1	TRBV7-9	TRBD1	-
TGTGCCAGCAGTTTATGGGAGAGCACTGAAGCTTTCTTT	CASSLWESTEAFF	TRBJ1-1	TRBV27	-	-
TGCGCCAGCAGCTTAACGGCCTTCGGAGGCTATGGCTACACCTTC	CASSLTAFGGYGYTF	TRBJ1-2	TRBV5-1	-	-
TGTGCCAGCAGTTCCCGGACTAGCTCGGGGCACACAGATACGCAGTATTTT	CASSSRTSSGHTDTQYF	TRBJ2-3	TRBV28	TRBD2	-
TGTGCCAGCAGCAAAATCACTACAGCGGGGAGGTCGGAGACCCAGTACTTC	CASSKITTAGRSETQYF	TRBJ2-5	TRBV2	TRBD2	-
TGCGCCAGCAGCCCTGTGACAGACCCCTACGAGCAGTACTTC	CASSPVTDPYEQYF	TRBJ2-7	TRBV4-1	-	few
TGTGCCAGCAGCGTTTCGGGTAACGGGGAGCTGTTTTTT	CASSVSGNGELFF	TRBJ2-2	TRBV9	-	-